Listed below are T cell receptor beta chains from one sample, sequenced in a study of blood T cells in healthy people across ages. Each CDR3 protein is one row after TCRdb ran MiXCR on the 5' RACE reads. The sample records hundreds of thousands of distinct CDR3 sequences, 32% being singletons. The sample comprised blood. These receptor sequences come from a woman older than 75 in good health. Both conserved end residues are part of each CDR3. The D gene is left open where the match is weak. Clone size appears in some rows only: once, few, many, or a class for an expanded clone.

J gene | V gene | clone size | D gene | CDR3 DNA | CDR3 protein
TRBJ2-1 | TRBV5-8 | - | TRBD1 | TGTGCCAGCAGCCAGGACAGGATACCTCAGTTCTTC | CASSQDRIPQFF
TRBJ2-5 | TRBV3-1 | - | - | TGTGCCAGCAGCCCCCCTGGGGTTGGAGAGACCCAGTACTTC | CASSPPGVGETQYF
TRBJ2-7 | TRBV12-3/TRBV12-4 | many | TRBD1 | TGTGCCAGCATGGCAGGGGGCGGTTACGAGCAGTACTTC | CASMAGGGYEQYF
TRBJ1-2 | TRBV3-1 | many | - | TGTGCCAGCAGCCAAGATACGGGGTACTATGGCTACACCTTC | CASSQDTGYYGYTF
TRBJ2-4 | TRBV28 | many | TRBD1 | TGTGCCAGCAGTAACGCCGGGACAGCAAAAAACATTCAGTACTTC | CASSNAGTAKNIQYF
TRBJ2-1 | TRBV29-1 | many | TRBD2 | TGCAGCGTACCACACCGGGACCGGACTAGCGGGGGCTCCTACAATGAGCAGTTCTTC | CSVPHRDRTSGGSYNEQFF
TRBJ2-7 | TRBV20-1 | - | - | TGCAGTGCTAGAGATCCCAGCAGGGGAGTATCCTACGAGCAGTACTTC | CSARDPSRGVSYEQYF
TRBJ1-2 | TRBV13 | few | - | TGTGCCAGCAGCTCCTACCGCCCGGGACCAGGAGGCTACACCTTC | CASSSYRPGPGGYTF
TRBJ2-3 | TRBV7-9 | - | TRBD1 | TGTGCCAGCAGCTTACACGACAGGGGGGCGACAGATACGCAGTATTTT | CASSLHDRGATDTQYF
TRBJ2-3 | TRBV4-3 | many | - | TGCGCCAGCAGCCAAGATTTCGCAGATACGCAGTATTTT | CASSQDFADTQYF
TRBJ2-1 | TRBV20-1 | - | - | TGCAGTGCCATGTATCCGGATGGTTCCTCCTACAATGAGCAGTTCTTC | CSAMYPDGSSYNEQFF
TRBJ1-2 | TRBV6-5 | few | TRBD1 | TGTGCCAGCAGGTACCGGGACAGGGGGCCGGACTATGGCTACACCTTC | CASRYRDRGPDYGYTF
TRBJ1-6 | TRBV5-1 | many | - | TGCGCCAGCAGTCCCCGACAGGACTCCTATAATTCACCCCTCCACTTT | CASSPRQDSYNSPLHF
TRBJ2-3 | TRBV20-1 | - | - | TGCAGTGCGTCGACAGTAGATACGCAGTATTTT | CSASTVDTQYF
TRBJ2-7 | TRBV7-9 | many | TRBD1 | TGTGCCAGCAGCTCAAGAGGGAATCGACAGGGCCACGAGCAGTACTTC | CASSSRGNRQGHEQYF
TRBJ2-6 | TRBV20-1 | few | - | TGCAGTGCTAGAGAAGTGACAGGTCTTAGCTCTGGGGCCAACGTCCTGACTTTC | CSAREVTGLSSGANVLTF
TRBJ2-7 | TRBV11-2 | many | - | TGTGCCAGCAGCGCCCAGGAAGGGGCCCCCTACGAGCAGTACTTC | CASSAQEGAPYEQYF
TRBJ1-5 | TRBV12-3/TRBV12-4 | - | TRBD1 | TGTGCCGGCAGTGCCGGGACAGGGCTTAATCAGCCCCAGCAGTTT | CAGSAGTGLNQPQQF
TRBJ2-1 | TRBV15 | - | - | TGTGCCACCAGCACTGGCTCCTACAATGAGCAGTTCTTC | CATSTGSYNEQFF
TRBJ2-7 | TRBV6-6 | - | - | TGTGCCAGCAGCCTGGGGCGGCGGTCCTACGAGCAGTACTTC | CASSLGRRSYEQYF
TRBJ1-2 | TRBV7-2 | many | - | TGTGCCAGCAGCTCAGACAGTTATGGCTACACCTTC | CASSSDSYGYTF
TRBJ1-5 | TRBV10-3 | many | - | TGTGCCATCAGTGATGGGACGGGCAATCAGCCCCAGCATTTT | CAISDGTGNQPQHF
TRBJ2-3 | TRBV29-1 | many | TRBD1 | TGCAGCGTTGAAAGGGGGCGGACAGATACGCAGTATTTT | CSVERGRTDTQYF
TRBJ1-2 | TRBV20-1 | many | - | TGCAGTGCTAGCCCACGGAACTATGGCTACACCTTC | CSASPRNYGYTF
TRBJ2-3 | TRBV27 | many | - | TGTGCCAGCATTCTTAGGCGGGGTGGTGTTACAGATACGCAGTATTTT | CASILRRGGVTDTQYF
TRBJ2-1 | TRBV7-9 | - | TRBD2 | TGTGCCAGCAGCGAGGGACTAGCGGGAGTGAGTGAGCAGTTCTTC | CASSEGLAGVSEQFF
TRBJ2-1 | TRBV20-1 | many | - | TGCAGTGCTAGAGATCAGGGGCTTAGCTCCTACAATGAGCAGTTCTTC | CSARDQGLSSYNEQFF
TRBJ1-1 | TRBV4-3 | few | - | TGCGCCAGCAGCCAAGAGGAGGCAACTGAAGCTTTCTTT | CASSQEEATEAFF
TRBJ2-5 | TRBV24-1 | - | - | TGTGCCACCAGTGATCCACAAGAGGCCCAGTACTTC | CATSDPQEAQYF
TRBJ1-6 | TRBV7-9 | - | - | TGTGCCAGCAGCTTCCAGGGAGGCGGTTCACCCCGCCACTTT | CASSFQGGGSPRHF
TRBJ1-2 | TRBV6-5 | - | - | TGTGCCAGCAGTTACGGGGCAGGCAATGGCTACACCTTC | CASSYGAGNGYTF
TRBJ1-1 | TRBV7-2 | - | - | TGTGCCAGCAGCTATTACGAACAAAGGGGCACTGAAGCTTTCTTT | CASSYYEQRGTEAFF
TRBJ2-5 | TRBV7-2 | - | TRBD2 | TGTGCCAGCAGAATCCACGCGGGGGGGCAGAACCAAGAGACCCAGTACTTC | CASRIHAGGQNQETQYF
TRBJ2-1 | TRBV5-1 | - | TRBD2 | TGCGCCGGCAGGGAAGAAGCGGGGGGTCGGAATGAGCAGTTCTTC | CAGREEAGGRNEQFF
TRBJ2-5 | TRBV7-2 | many | - | TGTGCCAGCAGCATCAAGAGGGGGGGCCCGGAGACCCAGTACTTC | CASSIKRGGPETQYF
TRBJ2-3 | TRBV20-1 | many | - | TGCAGTGCGCCGTCGTCGCGGGACACCCTTGGAAATACGCAGTATTTT | CSAPSSRDTLGNTQYF
TRBJ2-3 | TRBV3-1 | - | TRBD2 | TGTGCCAGCAGCCGAGGGCGGGAGACATACACAGATACGCAGTATTTT | CASSRGRETYTDTQYF
TRBJ1-1 | TRBV4-2 | many | - | TGTGCCAGCAGCCAACGCAAGGGGGGCAGTGAAGCTTTCTTT | CASSQRKGGSEAFF
TRBJ2-5 | TRBV7-7 | - | TRBD2 | TGTGCCAGCAGCCTCACCGGGACTAGTAAAGAGACCCAGTACTTC | CASSLTGTSKETQYF
TRBJ2-7 | TRBV15 | many | - | TGTGCCACCAGCCCAGGACAAGCGAGTCTCATTGGGCAGTACTTC | CATSPGQASLIGQYF
TRBJ2-5 | TRBV4-3 | many | TRBD2 | TGCGCCAGCAGCCAAGATGGTGGTAGCGGGGGGATTGGTGGAGAGACCCAGTACTTC | CASSQDGGSGGIGGETQYF
TRBJ2-5 | TRBV4-1 | few | - | TGCGCCAGCAGCCCGTATGGTGAGACCCAGTACTTC | CASSPYGETQYF
TRBJ2-1 | TRBV12-3/TRBV12-4 | many | - | TGTGCCAGCAGTCGCTCTGCGCGGGGTGAGCAGTTCTTC | CASSRSARGEQFF
TRBJ1-1 | TRBV12-3/TRBV12-4 | - | - | TGTGCCAGCAATTTGGGGGGAGGGGAAGCTTTCTTT | CASNLGGGEAFF
TRBJ1-1 | TRBV6-2/TRBV6-3 | - | - | TGTGCCAGCAGTTACTCGAGCCTCATGAGGGGATCGTACACTGAAGCTTTCTTT | CASSYSSLMRGSYTEAFF
TRBJ2-3 | TRBV12-3/TRBV12-4 | - | - | TGTGCCAGAATGCGCACAGATACGCAGTATTTT | CARMRTDTQYF
TRBJ1-1 | TRBV6-5 | - | TRBD1 | TGTGCCAGCACCTCACAGGGGGGGTATTCTGAAGCTTTCTTT | CASTSQGGYSEAFF
TRBJ1-2 | TRBV12-3/TRBV12-4 | many | - | TGTGCCAGCAGTTTAGCAGCCGGGATGTTATATGGCTACACCTTC | CASSLAAGMLYGYTF
TRBJ2-3 | TRBV12-3/TRBV12-4 | many | TRBD1 | TGTGCCAGCAGTTTAACGGGACAGGGCACAGATACGCAGTATTTT | CASSLTGQGTDTQYF
TRBJ2-3 | TRBV7-2 | many | - | TGTGCCAGCAGCTTGGGGACTTTCTCCGAGACGCAGTATTTT | CASSLGTFSETQYF
TRBJ1-2 | TRBV7-3 | few | - | TGTGCCAACAGCCCGGACCCCCTATTCTATGGCTACACCTTC | CANSPDPLFYGYTF
TRBJ2-3 | TRBV20-1 | many | TRBD2 | TGCAGTGCGCCTGGGACTAGCGGGGCCCCAGATACGCAGTATTTT | CSAPGTSGAPDTQYF
TRBJ2-7 | TRBV5-1 | - | - | TGCGCCAGCAGCTTGGGGGACACCGGACTGGGCGAGCAGTACTTC | CASSLGDTGLGEQYF